This entry features one T cell receptor (beta chain) sequence. Its specificity is unknown. This sample was taken from a study of T cells after yellow fever vaccination. Study as a whole: Any fraction with a low cell number was prepared using SMART-Seq v4 Ultra Low Input. Points from the study as a whole: Clones that expanded after primary vaccination mostly reappeared after the booster (roughly 96% CD4, 88% CD8). Highly abundant clonotypes carried over from the bulk population could end up in FACS-sorted repertoires as contaminants.

The length of the CDR3 is 13 residues. Germline values: CDR1 SGHRS, CDR2 YFSETQ. V lost 4 bases and J lost 5, with 10 bases in between. TCRdb analysed the 5' RACE reads with MiXCR anew, one entry per CDR3 protein. The sample carries around 250,000 distinct CDR3 sequences, about 7% recorded once. This receptor was identified in a man younger than 40 who received the YFV17D yellow fever vaccine. The genes are TRBV5-1 and TRBJ2-1; possibly TRBD2 for D (6 bases). The starting material was CD4+ T cells sorted from PBMCs, obtained 15 days after the yellow fever booster vaccination. The CDR3 DNA reads TGCGCCAGCAGCCCGGGAGCCAACAATGAGCAGTTCTTC. Encoded protein: CASSPGANNEQFF.